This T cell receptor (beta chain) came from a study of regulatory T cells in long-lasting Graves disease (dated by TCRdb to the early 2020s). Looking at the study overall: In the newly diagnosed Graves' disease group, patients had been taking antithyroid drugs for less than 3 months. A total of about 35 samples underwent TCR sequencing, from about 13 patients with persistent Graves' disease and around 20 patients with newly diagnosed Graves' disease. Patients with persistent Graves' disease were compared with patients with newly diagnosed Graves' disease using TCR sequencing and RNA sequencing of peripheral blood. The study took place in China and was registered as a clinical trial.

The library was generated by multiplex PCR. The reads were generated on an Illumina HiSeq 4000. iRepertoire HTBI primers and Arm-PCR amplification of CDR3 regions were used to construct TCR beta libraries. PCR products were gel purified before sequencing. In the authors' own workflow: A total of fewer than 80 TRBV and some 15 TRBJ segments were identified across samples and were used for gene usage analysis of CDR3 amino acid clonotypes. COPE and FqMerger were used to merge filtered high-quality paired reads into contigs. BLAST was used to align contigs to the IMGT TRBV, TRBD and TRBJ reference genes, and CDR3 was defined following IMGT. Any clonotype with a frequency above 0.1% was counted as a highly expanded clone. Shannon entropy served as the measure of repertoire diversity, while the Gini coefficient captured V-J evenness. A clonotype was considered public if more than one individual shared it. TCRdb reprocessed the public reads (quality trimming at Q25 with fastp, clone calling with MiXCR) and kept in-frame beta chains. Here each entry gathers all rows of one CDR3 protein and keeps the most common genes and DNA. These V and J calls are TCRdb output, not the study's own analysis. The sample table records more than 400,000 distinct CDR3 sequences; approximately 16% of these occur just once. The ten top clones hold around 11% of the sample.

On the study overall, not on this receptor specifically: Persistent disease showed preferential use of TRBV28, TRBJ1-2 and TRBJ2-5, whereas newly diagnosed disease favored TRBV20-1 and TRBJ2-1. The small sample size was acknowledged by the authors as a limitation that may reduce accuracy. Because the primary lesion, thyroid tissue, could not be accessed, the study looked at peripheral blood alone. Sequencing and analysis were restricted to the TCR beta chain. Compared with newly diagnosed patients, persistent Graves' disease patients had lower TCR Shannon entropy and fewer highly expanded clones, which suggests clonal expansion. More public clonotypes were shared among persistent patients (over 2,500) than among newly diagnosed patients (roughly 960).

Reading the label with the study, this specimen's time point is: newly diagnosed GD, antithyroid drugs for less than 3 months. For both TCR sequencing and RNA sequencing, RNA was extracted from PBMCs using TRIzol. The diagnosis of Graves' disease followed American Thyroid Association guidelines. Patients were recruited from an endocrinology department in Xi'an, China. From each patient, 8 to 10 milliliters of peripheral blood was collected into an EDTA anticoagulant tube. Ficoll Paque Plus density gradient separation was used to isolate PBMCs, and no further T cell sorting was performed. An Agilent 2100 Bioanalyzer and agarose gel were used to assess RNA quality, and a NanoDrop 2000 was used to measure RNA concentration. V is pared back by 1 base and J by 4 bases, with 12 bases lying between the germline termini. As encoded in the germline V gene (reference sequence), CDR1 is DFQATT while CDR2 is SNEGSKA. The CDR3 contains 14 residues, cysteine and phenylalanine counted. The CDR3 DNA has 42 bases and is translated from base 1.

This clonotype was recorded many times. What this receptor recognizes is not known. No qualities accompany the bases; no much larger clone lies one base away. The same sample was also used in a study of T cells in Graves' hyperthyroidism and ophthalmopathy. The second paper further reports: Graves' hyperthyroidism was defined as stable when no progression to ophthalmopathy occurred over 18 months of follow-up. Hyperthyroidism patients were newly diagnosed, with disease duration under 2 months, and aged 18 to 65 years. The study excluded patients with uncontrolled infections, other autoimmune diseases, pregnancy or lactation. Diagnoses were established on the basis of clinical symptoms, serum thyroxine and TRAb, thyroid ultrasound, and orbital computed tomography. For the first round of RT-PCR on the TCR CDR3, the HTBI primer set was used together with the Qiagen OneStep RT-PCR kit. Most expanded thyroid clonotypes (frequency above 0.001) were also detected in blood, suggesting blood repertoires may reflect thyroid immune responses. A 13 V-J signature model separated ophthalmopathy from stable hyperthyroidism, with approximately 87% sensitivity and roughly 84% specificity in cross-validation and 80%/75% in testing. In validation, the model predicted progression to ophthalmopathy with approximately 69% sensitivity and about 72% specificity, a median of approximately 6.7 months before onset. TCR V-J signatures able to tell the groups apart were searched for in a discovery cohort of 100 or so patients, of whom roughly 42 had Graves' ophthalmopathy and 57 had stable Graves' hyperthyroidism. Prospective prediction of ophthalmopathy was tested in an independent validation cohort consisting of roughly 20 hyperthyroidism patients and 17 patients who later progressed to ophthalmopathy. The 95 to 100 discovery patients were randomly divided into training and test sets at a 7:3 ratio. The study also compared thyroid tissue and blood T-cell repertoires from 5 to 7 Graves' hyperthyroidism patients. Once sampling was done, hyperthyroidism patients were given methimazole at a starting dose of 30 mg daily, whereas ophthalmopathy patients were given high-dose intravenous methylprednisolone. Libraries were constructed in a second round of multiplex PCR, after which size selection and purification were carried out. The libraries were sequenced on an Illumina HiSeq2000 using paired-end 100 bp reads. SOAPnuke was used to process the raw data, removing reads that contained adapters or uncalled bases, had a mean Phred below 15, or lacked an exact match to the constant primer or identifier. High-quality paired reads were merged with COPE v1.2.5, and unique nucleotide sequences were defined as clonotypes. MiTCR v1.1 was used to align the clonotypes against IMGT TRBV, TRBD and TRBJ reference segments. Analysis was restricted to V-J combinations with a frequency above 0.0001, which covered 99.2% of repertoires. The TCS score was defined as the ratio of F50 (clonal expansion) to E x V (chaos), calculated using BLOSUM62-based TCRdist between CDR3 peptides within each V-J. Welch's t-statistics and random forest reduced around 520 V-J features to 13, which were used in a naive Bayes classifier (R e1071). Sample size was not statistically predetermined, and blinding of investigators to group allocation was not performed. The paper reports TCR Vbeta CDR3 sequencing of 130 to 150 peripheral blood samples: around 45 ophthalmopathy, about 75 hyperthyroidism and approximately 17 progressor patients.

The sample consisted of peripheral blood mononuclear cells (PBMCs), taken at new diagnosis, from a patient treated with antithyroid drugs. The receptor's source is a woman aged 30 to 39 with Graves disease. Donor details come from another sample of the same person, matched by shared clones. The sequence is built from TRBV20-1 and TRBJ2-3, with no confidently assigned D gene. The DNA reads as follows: TGCAGTGCTAGAGTTCAGGTCGTTTCAGATACGCAGTATTTT. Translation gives CSARVQVVSDTQYF.